The rows below give T cell receptor beta chains drawn from one sample of a study of regulatory T cells in long-lasting Graves disease. MiXCR was run by TCRdb on the multiplex PCR reads, yielding one entry per CDR3 protein. The table lists some 200,000 distinct CDR3 sequences, roughly a fifth of them singletons. This same sample was also taken into another study, of T cells in Graves' hyperthyroidism and ophthalmopathy.

Here the sequenced sample was peripheral blood mononuclear cells (PBMCs), taken at new diagnosis, from a patient treated with antithyroid drugs. All receptors derive from a woman aged 25 to 39 with Graves disease. CDR3s leave out the opening cysteine and the closing phenylalanine or tryptophan. Fields, in order: CDR3 length, V gene, J gene, CDR3 protein.

11	TRBV12-5	TRBJ1-5	ASGLFSNQPQH
16	TRBV28	TRBJ2-7	ASIPRIAGPNSPYEQY
11	TRBV2	TRBJ2-7	ASSRGGPYEQY
10	TRBV20-1	TRBJ2-1	SAPGTSNEQF
13	TRBV7-8	TRBJ2-3	ASSALDYLTDTQY
12	TRBV6-1	TRBJ2-1	ASSPAGSYNEQF
15	TRBV10-3	TRBJ1-6	AISDTGISEYNSPLH
14	TRBV5-1	TRBJ2-3	ASSSTGTGRADTQY
11	TRBV6-5	TRBJ1-5	ASSDSVNQPQH
10	TRBV2	TRBJ2-7	ASRRGTYEQY
13	TRBV12-3/TRBV12-4	TRBJ1-1	ASSLGAEMNTEAF
13	TRBV5-4	TRBJ2-1	ASSSRDRGLNEQF
12	TRBV7-3	TRBJ2-1	ASSSSGTSNEQF